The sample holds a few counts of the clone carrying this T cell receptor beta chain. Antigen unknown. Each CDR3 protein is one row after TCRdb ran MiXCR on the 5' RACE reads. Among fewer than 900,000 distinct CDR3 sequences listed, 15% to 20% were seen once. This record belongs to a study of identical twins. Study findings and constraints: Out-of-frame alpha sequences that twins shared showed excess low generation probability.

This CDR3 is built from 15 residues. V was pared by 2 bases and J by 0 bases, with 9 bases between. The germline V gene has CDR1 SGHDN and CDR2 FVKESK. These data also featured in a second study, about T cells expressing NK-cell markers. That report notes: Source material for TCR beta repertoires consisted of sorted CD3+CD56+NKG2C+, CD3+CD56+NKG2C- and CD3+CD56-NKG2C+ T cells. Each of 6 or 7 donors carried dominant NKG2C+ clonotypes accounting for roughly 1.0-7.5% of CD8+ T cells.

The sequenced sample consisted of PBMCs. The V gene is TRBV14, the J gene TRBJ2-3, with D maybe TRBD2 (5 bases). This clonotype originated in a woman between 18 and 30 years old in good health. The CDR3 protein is CASSQRRTSTDTQYF. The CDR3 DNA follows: TGTGCCAGCAGCCAAAGACGGACTAGCACAGATACGCAGTATTTT.